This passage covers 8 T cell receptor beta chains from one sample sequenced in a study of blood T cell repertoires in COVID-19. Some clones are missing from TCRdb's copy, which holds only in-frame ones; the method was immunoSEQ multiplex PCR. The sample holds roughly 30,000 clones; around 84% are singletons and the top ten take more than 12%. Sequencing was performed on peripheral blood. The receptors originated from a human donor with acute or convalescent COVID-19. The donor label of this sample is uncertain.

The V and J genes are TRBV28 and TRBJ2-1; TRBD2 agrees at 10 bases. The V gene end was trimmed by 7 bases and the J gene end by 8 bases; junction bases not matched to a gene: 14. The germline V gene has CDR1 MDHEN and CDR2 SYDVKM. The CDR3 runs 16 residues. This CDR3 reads CASTPILAGVGDEQFF. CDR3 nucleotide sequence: TGTGCCAGCACCCCCATCCTAGCGGGAGTGGGCGATGAGCAGTTCTTC.

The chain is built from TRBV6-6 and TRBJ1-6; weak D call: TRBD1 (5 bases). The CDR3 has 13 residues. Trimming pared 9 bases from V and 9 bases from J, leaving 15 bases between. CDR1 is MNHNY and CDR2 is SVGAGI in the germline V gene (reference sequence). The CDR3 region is CASRQGDFSPLHF. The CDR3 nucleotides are TGTGCCAGTCGCCAAGGGGACTTTTCACCCCTCCACTTT.

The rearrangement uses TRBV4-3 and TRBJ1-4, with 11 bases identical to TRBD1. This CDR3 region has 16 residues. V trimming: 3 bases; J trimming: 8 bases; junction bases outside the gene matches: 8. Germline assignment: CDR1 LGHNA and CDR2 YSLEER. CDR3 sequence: CASSQDGQGAEEKLFF. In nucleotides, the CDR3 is TGCGCCAGCAGCCAGGACGGACAGGGGGCTGAGGAAAAACTGTTTTTT.

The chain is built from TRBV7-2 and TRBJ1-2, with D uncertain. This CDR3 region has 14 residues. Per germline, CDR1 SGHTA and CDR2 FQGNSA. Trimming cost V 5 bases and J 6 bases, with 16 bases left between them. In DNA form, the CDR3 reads TGTGCCAGCAGCCCGCTTAGTCCCGGGGATGGCTACACCTTC. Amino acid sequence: CASSPLSPGDGYTF.

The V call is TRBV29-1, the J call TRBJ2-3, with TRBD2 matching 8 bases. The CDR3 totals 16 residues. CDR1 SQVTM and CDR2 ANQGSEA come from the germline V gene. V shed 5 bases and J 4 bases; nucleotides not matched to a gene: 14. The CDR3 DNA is TGCAGCGTTAAACCACAAGCGGGAGTGGGCGCAGATACGCAGTATTTT. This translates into CSVKPQAGVGADTQYF.

The CDR3 coding sequence is TGTGCCAGCAGCCACGGACAGGGGGACAATTCACCCCTCCACTTT. It translates to CASSHGQGDNSPLHF. The chain has TRBV5-4 and TRBJ1-6; 10 positions agree with TRBD1. The germline V gene encodes CDR1 SGHNT and CDR2 YYREEE (reference sequence). The CDR3 loop spans 15 amino acids. V lost 4 bases to trimming and J lost 7 bases; unmatched junction nucleotides: 5.

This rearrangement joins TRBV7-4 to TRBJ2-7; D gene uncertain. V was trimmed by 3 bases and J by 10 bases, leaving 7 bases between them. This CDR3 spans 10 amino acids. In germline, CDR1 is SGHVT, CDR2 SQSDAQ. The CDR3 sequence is CASSLQDQYF. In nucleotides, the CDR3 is TGTGCCAGCAGCTTGCAGGATCAGTACTTC. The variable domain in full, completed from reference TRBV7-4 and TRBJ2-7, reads GAGVSQSPRYKVAKRGRDVALRCDSISGHVTLYWYRQTLGQGSEVLTYSQSDAQRDKSGRPSGRFSAERPERSVSTLKIQRTEQGDSAVYLCASSLQDQYFGPGTRLTVT.

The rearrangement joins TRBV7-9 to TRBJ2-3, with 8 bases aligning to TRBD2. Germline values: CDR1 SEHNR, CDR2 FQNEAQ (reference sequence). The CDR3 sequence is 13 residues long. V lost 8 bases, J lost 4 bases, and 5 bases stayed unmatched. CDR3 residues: CASRPGGADTQYF. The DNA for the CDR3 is TGTGCCAGCCGCCCCGGGGGGGCAGATACGCAGTATTTT.